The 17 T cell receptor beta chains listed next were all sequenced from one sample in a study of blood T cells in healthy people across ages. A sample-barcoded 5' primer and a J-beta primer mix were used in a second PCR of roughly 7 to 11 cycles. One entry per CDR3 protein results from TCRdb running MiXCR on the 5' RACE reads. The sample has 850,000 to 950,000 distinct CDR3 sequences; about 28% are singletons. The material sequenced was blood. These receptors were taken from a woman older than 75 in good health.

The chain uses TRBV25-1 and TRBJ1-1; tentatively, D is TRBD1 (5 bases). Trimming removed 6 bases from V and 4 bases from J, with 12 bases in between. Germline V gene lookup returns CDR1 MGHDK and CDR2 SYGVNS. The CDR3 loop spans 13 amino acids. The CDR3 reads CASRDGGGTEAFF. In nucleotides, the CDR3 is TGTGCCAGCAGGGATGGGGGAGGCACTGAAGCTTTCTTT.

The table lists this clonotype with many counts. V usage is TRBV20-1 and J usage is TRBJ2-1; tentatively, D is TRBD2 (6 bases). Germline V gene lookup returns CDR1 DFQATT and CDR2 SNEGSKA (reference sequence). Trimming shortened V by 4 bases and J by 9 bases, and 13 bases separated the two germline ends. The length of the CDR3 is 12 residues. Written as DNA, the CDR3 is TGCAGTGCTAAACTCGGGGACTTTGAGCAGTTCTTC. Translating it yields CSAKLGDFEQFF.

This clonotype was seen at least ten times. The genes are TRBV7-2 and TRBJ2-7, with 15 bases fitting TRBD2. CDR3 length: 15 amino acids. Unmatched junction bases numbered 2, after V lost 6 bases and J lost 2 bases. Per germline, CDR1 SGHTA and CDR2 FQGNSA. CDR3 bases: TGTGCCAGCAGTCGGACTAGCGGGGGGGCCTACGAGCAGTACTTC. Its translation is CASSRTSGGAYEQYF.

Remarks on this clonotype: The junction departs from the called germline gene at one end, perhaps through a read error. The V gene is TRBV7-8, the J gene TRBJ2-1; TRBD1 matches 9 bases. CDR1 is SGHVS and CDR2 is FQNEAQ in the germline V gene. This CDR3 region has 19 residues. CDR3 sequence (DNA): TGTGCCGGCAGCTCCTCGAGTGAAGGACAACAGGGGGCCCACAATGAGCAGTTCTTC. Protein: CAGSSSSEGQQGAHNEQFF. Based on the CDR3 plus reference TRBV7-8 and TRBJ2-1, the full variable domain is GAGVSQSPRYKVAKRGQDVALRCDPISGHVSLFWYQQALGQGPEFLTYFQNEAQLDKSGLPSDRFFAERPEGSVSTLKIQRTQQEDSAVYLCAGSSSSEGQQGAHNEQFFGPGTRLTVL.

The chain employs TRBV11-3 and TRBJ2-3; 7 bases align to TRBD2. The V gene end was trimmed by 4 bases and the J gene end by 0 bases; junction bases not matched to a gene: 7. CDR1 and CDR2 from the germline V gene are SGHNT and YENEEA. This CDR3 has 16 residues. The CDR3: CASSSRSGASTDTQYF. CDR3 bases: TGTGCCAGCAGCTCCCGAAGCGGGGCCAGCACAGATACGCAGTATTTT.

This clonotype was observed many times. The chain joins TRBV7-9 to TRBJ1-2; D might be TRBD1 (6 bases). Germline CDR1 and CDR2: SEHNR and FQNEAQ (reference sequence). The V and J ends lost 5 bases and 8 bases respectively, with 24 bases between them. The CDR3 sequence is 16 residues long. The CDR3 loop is CASSDRRKQGLGGYTF. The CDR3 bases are TGTGCCAGCAGCGATCGTCGAAAACAGGGCCTAGGAGGCTACACCTTC.

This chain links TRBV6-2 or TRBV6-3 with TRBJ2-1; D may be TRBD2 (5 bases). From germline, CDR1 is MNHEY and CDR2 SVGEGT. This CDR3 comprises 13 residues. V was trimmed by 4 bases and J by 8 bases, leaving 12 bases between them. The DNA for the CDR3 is TGTGCCAGCAGTTCGAACGGAGGCGATGAGCAGTTCTTC. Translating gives CASSSNGGDEQFF.

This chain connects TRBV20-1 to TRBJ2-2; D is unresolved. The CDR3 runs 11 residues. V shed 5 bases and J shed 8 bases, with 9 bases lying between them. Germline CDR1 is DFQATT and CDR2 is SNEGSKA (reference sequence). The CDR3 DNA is TGCAGTGCTGGCGACCAAGGGGAGCTGTTTTTT. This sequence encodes CSAGDQGELFF.

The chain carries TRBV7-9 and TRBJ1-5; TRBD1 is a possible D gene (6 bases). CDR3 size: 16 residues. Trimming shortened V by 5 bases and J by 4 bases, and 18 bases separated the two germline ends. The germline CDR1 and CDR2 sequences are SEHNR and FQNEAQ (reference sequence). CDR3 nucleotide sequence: TGTGCCAGCAGCGATTACAGGGAGGGACGGAATCAGCCCCAGCATTTT. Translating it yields CASSDYREGRNQPQHF.

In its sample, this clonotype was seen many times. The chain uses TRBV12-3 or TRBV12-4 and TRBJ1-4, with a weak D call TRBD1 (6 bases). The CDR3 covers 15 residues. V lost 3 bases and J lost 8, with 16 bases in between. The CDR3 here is CASSFSGTQGEKLFF. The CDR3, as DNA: TGTGCCAGCAGTTTCTCCGGGACCCAGGGGGAAAAACTGTTTTTT.

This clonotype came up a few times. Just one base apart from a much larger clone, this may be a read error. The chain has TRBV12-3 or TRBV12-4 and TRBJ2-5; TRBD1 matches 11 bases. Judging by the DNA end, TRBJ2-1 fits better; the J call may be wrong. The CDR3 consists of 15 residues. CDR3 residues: CASSARTGGLETQFF. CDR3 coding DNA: TGTGCCAGCAGTGCGCGGACAGGGGGCTTAGAGACCCAGTTCTTC.

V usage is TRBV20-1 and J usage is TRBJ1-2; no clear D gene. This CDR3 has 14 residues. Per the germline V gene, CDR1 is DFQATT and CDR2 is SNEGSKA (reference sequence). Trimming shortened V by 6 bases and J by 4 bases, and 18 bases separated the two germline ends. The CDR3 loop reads CSAESGSRGYGYTF. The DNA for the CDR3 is TGCAGTGCCGAGTCCGGGTCCCGGGGCTATGGCTACACCTTC.

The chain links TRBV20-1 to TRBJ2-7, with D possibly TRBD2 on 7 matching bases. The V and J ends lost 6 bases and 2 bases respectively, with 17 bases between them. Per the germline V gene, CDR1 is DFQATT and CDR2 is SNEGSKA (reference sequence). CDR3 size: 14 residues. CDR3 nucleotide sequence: TGCAGTGCGGGGGGGCATAAATTGGCCTACGAGCAGTACTTC. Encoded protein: CSAGGHKLAYEQYF.

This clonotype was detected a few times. The CDR3 DNA reads TGCGCCAGCAGCCAAGATCTTCTAGCGGGGGGGAAGAGGGAGCTGTTTTTT. Translated: CASSQDLLAGGKRELFF. The V gene is TRBV4-3, the J gene TRBJ2-2, with 12 bases lining up with TRBD2. V gave up 0 bases and J gave up 9 bases; unmatched junction bases: 8. The CDR3 contains 17 residues. The germline V gene encodes CDR1 LGHNA and CDR2 YSLEER.

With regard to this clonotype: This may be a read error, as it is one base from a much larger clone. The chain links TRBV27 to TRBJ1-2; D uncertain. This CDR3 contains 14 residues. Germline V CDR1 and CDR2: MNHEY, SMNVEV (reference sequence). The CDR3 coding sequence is TGTGCCAGCAGTTGGGCGGGTACTAACCATGGCTACACCTTC. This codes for CASSWAGTNHGYTF.

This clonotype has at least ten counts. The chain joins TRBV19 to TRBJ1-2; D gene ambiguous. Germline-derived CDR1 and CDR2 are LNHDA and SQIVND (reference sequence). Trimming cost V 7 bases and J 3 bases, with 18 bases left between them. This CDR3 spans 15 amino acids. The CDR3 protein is CASTHRAEIDYGYTF. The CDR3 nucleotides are TGTGCCAGTACCCATCGGGCAGAAATTGACTATGGCTACACCTTC.

The CDR3 bases are TGCGCCAGCAGCTTGGAAGCAGGGCGCAAAAACATTCAGTACTTC. It yields the protein CASSLEAGRKNIQYF. The chain has TRBV5-1 and TRBJ2-4, with D maybe TRBD1 (5 bases). The CDR3 sequence is 15 residues long. V dropped 0 bases and J dropped 3 bases, with 10 bases sitting between them. From germline, CDR1 is SGHRS and CDR2 YFSETQ.